A single sample gave rise to the 18 T cell receptor beta chains below, sequenced in a study of beta chain features in type 1 diabetes. General study points: A moderate, significant TCRB CDR3 shortening appeared in type 1 diabetes across four CD4+ subsets.

No antigen is known for these receptors. Expressed TCRB transcripts were sequenced because the entire RNA isolate underwent reverse transcription. TCRdb keeps only in-frame clones here, not all; method: immunoSEQ multiplex PCR. The sample yields under 150,000 clones, roughly 17% seen once. Sequencing was done on a sample of central memory CD4+ T cells from blood. The receptor set was obtained from a man younger than 30 with type 1 diabetes.

In its sample, this clone was seen once. The chain employs TRBV4-3 and TRBJ2-7; no definite D call. This CDR3 is 14 amino acids long. Trimming stripped 0 bases from V and 6 bases from J, with 12 bases between. CDR1 is LGHNA and CDR2 is YSLEER in the germline V gene. The CDR3 protein is CASSQDHYGSEQYF. The DNA of the CDR3 is TGCGCCAGCAGCCAAGATCATTATGGTTCCGAGCAGTACTTC.

This clone came up a few times. V is TRBV7-2 and J is TRBJ2-1; 10 nucleotides match TRBD2. V lost 5 bases, J lost 7 bases, and 8 bases stayed unmatched. The CDR3 is 15 amino acids. Per the germline V gene, CDR1 is SGHTA and CDR2 is FQGNSA. The CDR3: CASSPLAGDINEQFF. Written as DNA, the CDR3 is TGTGCCAGCAGCCCGCTAGCGGGGGATATAAATGAGCAGTTCTTC.

In this sample, this clone turned up a few times. This is likely an artifact of a read error, given a far larger clone one base away. This chain links TRBV29-1 with TRBJ2-1; 9 bases are a match to TRBD2. Per germline, CDR1 SQVTM and CDR2 ANQGSEA. This CDR3 is 16 amino acids long. The DNA for the CDR3 is TGCAGCGCGAACGGCGAGCGGGGGGTGACCTACAAGGAGCAGTTCTTC. This sequence encodes CSANGERGVTYKEQFF.

The rearrangement uses TRBV27 and TRBJ1-2, with 7 bases aligning to TRBD1. CDR1 is MNHEY and CDR2 is SMNVEV in the germline V gene (reference sequence). J lost 3 bases, V lost 6 bases, and 10 bases had no gene match. The CDR3 length is 15 residues. CDR3 in amino acids: CASRHHDREDYGYTF. CDR3 sequence (DNA): TGTGCCAGCAGACACCATGACAGGGAGGACTATGGCTACACCTTC.

The rearrangement links TRBV18 to TRBJ1-1, with D unresolved. Germline assignment: CDR1 KGHSH and CDR2 LQKENI. V lost 0 bases and J lost 7, with 12 bases in between. CDR3 size: 14 residues. CDR3 sequence: CASSPPGMGDEAFF. In DNA form, the CDR3 reads TGTGCCAGCTCACCACCTGGTATGGGAGATGAAGCTTTCTTT.

V gene TRBV4-2 combines with J gene TRBJ2-2; D may be TRBD2 (6 bases). V was trimmed by 4 bases and J by 3 bases, leaving 12 bases between them. CDR3 length: 15 amino acids. The germline CDR1 and CDR2 sequences are LGHNA and YNFKEQ. This CDR3 reads CASSRAGFDTGELFF. Here the CDR3 DNA reads TGTGCCAGCAGCCGTGCGGGGTTCGACACCGGGGAGCTGTTTTTT.

The J gene is TRBJ1-1, the V gene TRBV5-1; D ambiguous. This CDR3 contains 11 residues. V lost 6 bases, J lost 5 bases, and 8 bases lay in between. Germline CDR1 and CDR2: SGHRS and YFSETQ. For the CDR3, the DNA is TGCGCCAGCAAGGGTTGGACTGAAGCTTTCTTT. It translates to CASKGWTEAFF.

This clone occurred a few times. The chain employs TRBV28 and TRBJ1-2; 7 bases agree with TRBD1. The V and J ends lost 4 bases and 3 bases, in that order; junction bases with no gene match: 11. CDR1 and CDR2 from the germline V gene are MDHEN and SYDVKM. This CDR3 is built from 16 residues. The CDR3 coding sequence is TGTGCCAGCAGTTCTCTAGACAGGGCCGATCACTATGGCTACACCTTC. It is translated as CASSSLDRADHYGYTF.

This clone appeared a few times. Germline and junction disagree at one end, which may indicate a read error. The chain employs TRBV7-2 and TRBJ2-1; 13 bases fit TRBD2. This CDR3 spans 17 amino acids. The germline gives CDR1 SGHTA, CDR2 FQGNSA. The CDR3 DNA follows: TGCGCCAGCAGCCCGAGGGGACTAGCGGGGCCCTACAATGAGCAGTTCTTC. Amino acid sequence: CASSPRGLAGPYNEQFF.

This clone was recorded a few times. This chain links TRBV5-1 with TRBJ2-5; D could derive from TRBD1 or TRBD2 (5 bases each). Germline V CDR1 and CDR2: SGHRS, YFSETQ. The ends were cut back, 6 bases at V and 2 bases at J, with 14 bases in the middle. CDR3 length: 14 amino acids. CDR3 loop: CASNPGEGQETQYF. CDR3 nucleotides: TGCGCCAGCAATCCCGGAGAGGGGCAAGAGACCCAGTACTTC.

V is TRBV7-2 and J is TRBJ2-3; a weak D match, TRBD2 (6 bases). Trimming took 1 base from V and 0 from J, leaving 8 bases between them. CDR1 and CDR2 (germline): SGHTA, FQGNSA. The CDR3 length is 15 residues. CDR3 DNA: TGTGCCAGCAGCTTAGGGCTAGCGAGCACAGATACGCAGTATTTT. It translates to CASSLGLASTDTQYF.

This clone was picked up many times. The CDR3 loop is CASSQDQTASSYNEQFF. The DNA of the CDR3 is TGTGCCAGCAGCCAAGATCAAACGGCAAGCTCCTACAATGAGCAGTTCTTC. V gene TRBV4-2 combines with J gene TRBJ2-1, with D hard to call. This CDR3 contains 17 residues. From germline, CDR1 is LGHNA and CDR2 YNFKEQ. V lost 0 bases, J lost 0 bases, and 12 bases lay in between.

The chain combines TRBV5-1 with TRBJ2-5; 8 nucleotides align to TRBD1. J gave up 4 bases and V 3 bases, and 8 bases lay outside the gene matches. This CDR3 region has 15 residues. The V gene's germline CDR1 is SGHRS and CDR2 YFSETQ. CDR3 loop: CASSSLGQGGETQYF. In DNA, the CDR3 is TGCGCCAGCAGCTCCCTCGGACAGGGCGGAGAGACCCAGTACTTC. The full variable domain, completed using reference TRBV5-1 and TRBJ2-5, is KAGVTQTPRYLIKTRGQQVTLSCSPISGHRSVSWYQQTPGQGLQFLFEYFSETQRNKGNFPGRFSGRQFSNSRSEMNVSTLELGDSALYLCASSSLGQGGETQYFGPGTRLLVL.

The chain carries TRBV10-3 and TRBJ1-4; D unclear. V lost 1 base, J lost 3 bases, and 9 bases lay in between. The germline CDR1 and CDR2 sequences are ENHRY and SYGVKD. The CDR3 has 15 amino acids. The CDR3 DNA sequence: TGTGCCATCAGTGAGTGGCGGACGGCTAATGAAAAACTGTTTTTT. Translated, it gives CAISEWRTANEKLFF.

For this clone: A clone one base away is much larger, so this may be a read error. This chain links TRBV19 with TRBJ2-6, with a possible D match to TRBD1 (5 bases). CDR1 is LNHDA, CDR2 SQIVND, per germline (reference sequence). V dropped 4 bases and J dropped 0 bases, with 10 bases sitting between them. This CDR3 has 16 residues. CDR3 in amino acids: CASSRAGRSGANVLTF. The CDR3, as DNA: TGTGCCAGTAGTAGGGCAGGGCGCTCTGGGGCCAACGTCCTGACTTTC.

This clone was found a few times. The genes are TRBV7-2 and TRBJ2-5; 9 bases align to TRBD1. The CDR3 runs 15 residues. The junction had 10 bases not matched to a gene; V was cut back by 0 bases and J by 11 bases. Germline assignment: CDR1 SGHTA and CDR2 FQGNSA. The CDR3 spells CASSLATGQGVVQYF. The CDR3 DNA follows: TGTGCCAGCAGCTTAGCGACGGGACAGGGTGTTGTTCAGTACTTC.

This clone was picked up a small number of times. The chain has TRBV15 and TRBJ2-5, with 11 bases fitting TRBD1. V shed 0 bases and J 3 bases; nucleotides not matched to a gene: 6. The CDR3 is 17 amino acids. CDR1 and CDR2 from the germline V gene are LNHNV and YYDKDF (reference sequence). For the CDR3, the DNA is TGTGCCACCAGCAGAGATGGACAGGGGGCGTCCAAAGAGACCCAGTACTTC. It yields the protein CATSRDGQGASKETQYF.

This clone has more than one count but fewer than ten. The chain recombines TRBV7-2 with TRBJ2-3; unclear D gene. Germline CDR1 SGHTA, CDR2 FQGNSA. V dropped 5 bases and J dropped 4 bases, with 10 bases sitting between them. The CDR3 extends over 13 amino acids. The CDR3 spells CASSLALPDTQYF. For the CDR3, the DNA is TGTGCCAGCAGCCTTGCACTCCCAGATACGCAGTATTTT. The complete variable domain, with remaining parts taken from reference TRBV7-2 and TRBJ2-3, reads GAGVSQSPSNKVTEKGKDVELRCDPISGHTALYWYRQSLGQGLEFLIYFQGNSAPDKSGLPSDRFSAERTGGSVSTLTIQRTQQEDSAVYLCASSLALPDTQYFGPGTRLTVL.